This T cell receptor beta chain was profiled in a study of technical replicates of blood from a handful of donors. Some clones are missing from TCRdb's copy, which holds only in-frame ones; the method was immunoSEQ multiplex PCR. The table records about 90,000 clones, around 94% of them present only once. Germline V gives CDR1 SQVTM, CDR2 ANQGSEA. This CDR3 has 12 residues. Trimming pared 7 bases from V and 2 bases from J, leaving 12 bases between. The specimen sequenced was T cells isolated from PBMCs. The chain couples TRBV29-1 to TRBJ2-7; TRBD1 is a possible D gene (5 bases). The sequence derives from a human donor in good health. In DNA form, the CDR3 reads TGCAGCGGCGGACATACCCCCTACGAGCAGTACTTC. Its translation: CSGGHTPYEQYF.